This entry describes one T cell receptor beta chain. Antigen unknown. This sample is part of a study of vaccination and CD4 T cells after COVID-19. Study as a whole: A few convalescent patients provided samples that were taken at day 14 and days 161 to 241 post-vaccination.

An Oncomine TCR Beta short-read assay was used to sequence the DNA from cultured CD4+ T cells. TCRdb independently ran MiXCR on the PCR reads; one entry per CDR3 protein. The sample gives 20,000 to 25,000 distinct CDR3 sequences, less than 40% of which show up once; about 3% is in the top ten. Trimming took 5 bases from V and 4 from J; bases not matched to a gene: 1. This CDR3 is built from 14 residues. In germline, CDR1 is MDHEN, CDR2 SYDVKM. This sample's time point: late sampling 161 to 241 days after vaccination in a few convalescent patients. Treatment defined: roughly 10-day PBMC culture with coronavirus spike peptide pools or control peptides (ViraFEST assay).

This rearrangement joins TRBV28 to TRBJ2-2; 10 nucleotides line up with TRBD2. This receptor was obtained from a human donor who had recovered from COVID-19. Here the sequenced sample was CD4+ T cells from blood, cultured in vitro, taken about 7 months after SARS-CoV-2 vaccination. CDR3 protein: CASSVAGGTGELFF. CDR3 in DNA: TGTGCCAGCAGTGTAGCGGGAGGCACCGGGGAGCTGTTTTTT.